These 5 T cell receptor beta chains share one sample of origin, sequenced in a study of cytomegalovirus exposure and HLA in healthy donors (dated by TCRdb to 2016 to 2017). Library construction relied on the immunoSEQ multiplex PCR assay. For the multiplex PCR, a mixture combining 60 forward primers for TCR Vbeta segments and 13 reverse primers for TCR Jbeta segments was used. TCRdb's version of the immuneACCESS table is confined to in-frame rearrangements and falls short of the full clone set. An unresolved V gene accounts for under half of the shortfall where checked; the remainder is of unknown origin. This sample holds roughly 200,000 clones; 77% were observed only once. The top ten constitute around 3.5% of the sample. The specimen was PBMCs. These TCRs come from a woman aged 60-75 years in good health and CMV-seropositive.

The genes are TRBV9 and TRBJ1-2; maybe TRBD1 (5 bases). Trimming removed 7 bases from V and 4 bases from J, with 11 bases in between. The CDR3 contains 12 residues. Germline CDR1 is SGDLS and CDR2 is YYNGEE. The CDR3, as DNA: TGTGCCAGCCAGGGTAATGTCTATGGCTACACCTTC. Its translation: CASQGNVYGYTF.

The chain joins TRBV6-1 to TRBJ2-3; the D gene is possibly TRBD1 (5 bases). Deletions cut 2 bases from V and 1 base from J, with 10 bases between. Germline CDR1 reads MNHNS; CDR2 reads SASEGT. This CDR3 is built from 15 residues. The CDR3 spells CASSETTAGTDTQYF. The CDR3 coding sequence is TGTGCCAGCAGTGAAACGACAGCCGGCACAGATACGCAGTATTTT.

The genes are TRBV7-2 and TRBJ2-1; 8 bases align to TRBD2. Germline V gives CDR1 SGHTA, CDR2 FQGNSA. Losses at the gene ends were 5 bases for V and 9 bases for J; bases not matched to a gene: 9. The CDR3 contains 14 residues. CDR3 region: CASSQGLVWSEQFF. Written as DNA, the CDR3 is TGTGCCAGCAGCCAGGGACTAGTTTGGAGTGAGCAGTTCTTC.

The rearrangement links TRBV2 to TRBJ2-3, with 12 nucleotides matching TRBD2. Germline-derived CDR1 and CDR2 are SNHLY and FYNNEI. The CDR3 contains 15 residues. Trimming at V came to 4 bases and at J to 5 bases, leaving 4 bases not matched to a gene. CDR3 residues: CASSVLAGGRDTQYF. The DNA for the CDR3 is TGTGCCAGCAGTGTACTAGCGGGGGGCAGAGATACGCAGTATTTT.

V is TRBV7-8 and J is TRBJ1-6, with TRBD1 matching 8 bases. Germline V gene lookup returns CDR1 SGHVS and CDR2 FQNEAQ. V trimming: 5 bases; J trimming: 9 bases; junction bases outside the gene matches: 9. CDR3 length: 15 amino acids. The chain's CDR3 is CASSLDRGVVSPLHF. In DNA form, the CDR3 reads TGTGCCAGCAGCCTTGACAGGGGAGTGGTTTCACCCCTCCACTTT.